This T cell receptor (beta chain) was sequenced during a study of cytomegalovirus exposure and HLA in healthy donors (TCRdb year 2017). About the study as a whole: An earlier analysis of several hundred of the donors reported 250 to 300 Gb of sequence data and roughly 100 million unique TCR beta sequences from about 180 million T cells. An early release covering around 630 HLA-typed donors comprised about 320 gigabases of sequencing data and tens of millions of unique TCR sequences. Among the approximately 430 genotyped donors, approximately 81% belonged to the genetic ancestry cluster associated with self-reported Caucasian donors. The study aimed to test whether cataloging public T cell receptors could reveal signatures of past pathogen exposure. Using immunosequencing, the study profiled T cell repertoires from roughly 650 subjects and related those repertoires to cytomegalovirus serostatus. In addition to the first cohort of roughly 670 subjects, a separate validation cohort of around 110 different subjects was used. To predict cytomegalovirus infection status, the study brought together high-throughput TCR immunosequencing, statistical association of individual TCRs with disease status, and machine learning. To study patterns of TCR occurrence, a later analysis re-analyzed previously published TCR beta repertoires from 600 to 750 donors and added high-resolution HLA genotyping. In the later analysis, no new phenotypic data were used to find candidate immune exposures; instead, reliance was placed on TCR beta sequences and their occurrence across donors. An earlier analysis of around 640 of the donors used high-throughput TCR beta sequencing to judge whether each TCR beta V gene segment behaved as functional or pseudogenic. Donor age, sex, ethnicity and CMV serostatus were collected together with the repertoire data. Genome-wide SNP genotypes for about 60% of the 666 donors were used in a later genetic analysis, which treated that subset as a discovery cohort. Every discovery cohort repertoire had been produced on one sequencing platform. HLA typing included class I and class II loci at four-digit resolution. The number of typed donors differed by locus: about 620-640 for A, B, C, DRB1 and DQB1; approximately 530 for DQA1; approximately 600 for DPA1; and some 470 for DPB1. Because of strong linkage in the cohort, roughly five DR-DQ haplotypes were treated as single units for association and clustering. Among about 400 genotyped donors of the cohort, an average of around 220,000 unique TCR beta nucleotide sequences was sequenced per donor, of which roughly 17% were non-productive. Broad study findings and their caveats: In vitro tests confirmed that a few of the cytomegalovirus-associated TCR beta chains recognize cytomegalovirus antigens. According to a later analysis, parvovirus B19, influenza, CMV and Epstein-Barr virus appeared linked to several top co-occurrence clusters. Compared with the 666-donor mean, donors in an Asian-associated ancestry cluster had fewer N-insertions in productive TCRs, according to a later genetic analysis. In a later analysis, most CMV-associated TCR beta chains were found to appear HLA-restricted, with HLA associations seemingly driven largely by CMV exposure. A later analysis found that TCR association rates varied across HLA loci, with DRB1 alleles showing the most associated TCRs and HLA-C alleles the fewest. Linkage disequilibrium might explain the correlated functional status among segregating V segments, but an unknown experimental factor could not be ruled out. The study gave a list of under 200 TCR beta chains associated with cytomegalovirus. Sequencing depth was assumed to be roughly uniform across donors in the presence/absence analyses, though that assumption may not hold. In a later analysis, over 15,000 TCR beta sequences were associated with specific HLA alleles at a false discovery rate of 0.05. In a later genetic analysis, a missense DCLRE1C variant was associated with V-gene and J-gene trimming of TCR beta chains, and the association was replicated in an independent cohort. Compared with equally common non-associated chains, HLA-associated TCR beta chains in a later analysis were more clonally expanded and had lower generation probabilities. A further reported finding was that TCR beta sequences accurately predicted the HLA-A and HLA-B alleles for most subjects in the first cohort. Strong co-occurrence of HLA alleles, especially DR and DQ, made assigning TCR associations to individual alleles difficult. The sequencing pipeline was judged likely to have produced a cluster of highly shared sequence variants as a technical artifact. Some IMGT-functional V segments, including TRBV6-2 and TRBV6-3, could not be told apart with the 87-base-pair reads, so those segments were excluded. In an earlier analysis of around 600 of the donors, most TCR beta V segments were observed in productive rearrangements about 87% or about 30% of the time, broadly matching IMGT annotations. Most TCR sequences were seen in very few donors, while some public TCRs were found in many individuals. The classifier was reported to diagnose cytomegalovirus status with high specificity and sensitivity in both the original and validation cohorts. Because counts were too low, approximately 15 rarely observed V segments, including chromosome 9 orphons, were excluded from the earlier analysis of 587 of the donors. The cohort was sequenced for TCR beta chains only, and without alpha or paired-chain data the features that could be detected were limited. Because HLA typing was missing for some donors at each locus, association tests included only the typed subset. For the cohort, immune exposure information was limited to CMV serostatus. The authors suggested that the approach could potentially be generalized to other disease states and immunological phenotypes.

Notes on this clone: Its recognized antigen is unknown. No base-level quality is on record; no much larger clone is a single base apart.

Library method: the immunoSEQ multiplex PCR assay. The multiplex PCR relied on a mix of 60 forward primers for TCR Vbeta segments and 13 reverse primers for TCR Jbeta segments. The CDR3 region of rearranged TCR beta genes was amplified from genomic DNA with a multiplex PCR assay. The Illumina HiSeq System was used to sequence the amplified TCR beta libraries as 87-base-pair reads. Processing in the source paper ran as follows. A later analysis counted tens of millions of unique TCR beta chains across the approximately 700 repertoires, and roughly 9.9 million of these chains were shared by at least two donors. Raw reads were error-corrected and collapsed into unique sequences by a nearest-neighbor algorithm in which closely related sequences were merged to remove PCR and sequencing errors. To assign V, D and J gene segments, CDR3 sequences were aligned to IMGT reference sequences. For a sequence to be retained, a match of at least six nucleotides was required to both a V gene segment and a J gene segment. A rearrangement was called productive if the CDR3 had no stop codons and remained in frame with V and J, and every other rearrangement was called non-productive. Following IMGT convention, CDR3 was defined as the stretch from the second conserved V-encoded cysteine up to the conserved J-encoded phenylalanine. The earlier analysis of a few hundred of the donors excluded any sequence lacking an unambiguous match to a single V gene segment. In an earlier analysis of approximately 500 of the donors, a V segment was called functional when productive rearrangements were above 56.7%, and segregating when the standard deviation between donors exceeded 5%. A statistical classification framework was built to diagnose cytomegalovirus status from the catalog of TCR beta chain sequences. A later analysis assigned V and J genes by comparing TCR nucleotide sequences with IMGT/GENE-DB human TR gene sequences. The TCRdist pipeline was used in a later analysis to assign CDR3 sequences and most-parsimonious VDJ recombination scenarios. In a later analysis, each TCR beta chain was defined by its CDR3 amino acid sequence together with its V-gene family, and reads lacking a unique V-gene family were excluded. In a later analysis, a few hundred highly shared, low-generation-probability nucleotide sequences were removed to address suspected cross-contamination and a sequencing artifact. In a later analysis, a clonal expansion index was calculated for each public chain from normalized within-repertoire ranks of inferred template counts. In a later analysis, generation probabilities were computed with a VDJ recombination model fitted to out-of-frame rearrangements, and the resulting probabilities were checked against IGoR. In a later analysis, TCR-TCR, TCR-HLA and TCR-CMV co-occurrence was scored with hypergeometric tests, and a repertoire-size bias correction was applied to TCR pairs. To estimate false discovery rates, a later analysis permuted the HLA or CMV assignments 20 times. A later analysis grouped co-occurring TCRs with DBSCAN, adding TCRdist sequence similarity when clustering within HLA-allele-positive subsets. For co-occurrence clustering, repertoires with fewer than 30,000 or more than 120,000 public chains were excluded, along with roughly 5 repertoires with anomalous nucleotide sharing. TCRdb mirrors the immuneACCESS table, restricted to in-frame sequences. Some clones are absent from its copies; in checked studies, under half trace to an unresolved V gene, and the reason for the others is unknown. V, J and clone size derive from that table, while D and trimming were established from the DNA sequence. The sample has 180,000 or so clones on record, 75% of them singletons. The ten biggest clones cover about 8% of the sample.

The CDR1 and CDR2 encoded by the germline V gene (reference sequence) are SEHNR and FQNEAQ. The V end gives up 5 bases and the J end 7 bases, leaving 9 bases in the junction not matched to a gene. CDR3 length: 16 amino acids, cysteine to phenylalanine. Just CDR3 DNA is preserved here, 48 bases in frame from base 1. The cohort comprised around 700 healthy bone marrow donors. At the time of sampling, every cohort member was nominally healthy, though immune exposures that went unrecorded were likely present. The donor tested CMV seropositive, placing the donor among the approximately 290 seropositive members of the cohort. A peripheral blood sample was collected from each donor, and TCR beta sequencing was performed on peripheral blood mononuclear cells. Genomic DNA was extracted from the blood cell samples with the Qiagen DNeasy Blood Extraction Kit.

The chain is encoded by TRBV7-9 joined to TRBJ1-6; TRBD1 matches 9 bases in the middle. This TCR came from a woman in her forties in good health and CMV-seropositive. Sequencing used PBMCs. The CDR3 protein: CASSPRLGQGNSPLHF. The nucleotides read TGTGCCAGCAGCCCCAGGTTGGGACAGGGAAATTCACCCCTCCACTTT.